A single sample gave rise to the 32 T cell receptor beta chains below, sequenced in a study of cytotoxic CD8 clonotypes in ibrutinib-treated CLL (dated by TCRdb to about 2021). In the paper's terms, the time point label means: about eleven months on ibrutinib. Receptors were amplified or captured by the immunoSEQ multiplex PCR assay. The immuneACCESS repertoire file appears here via TCRdb, limited to in-frame rearrangements. These files lack a portion of the clones; in checked studies, under half of the deficit traces to unresolved V genes, and the cause of the others is not known. The sample table records tens of thousands of clones; roughly 71% of these occur just once. The ten largest make up around 45% of the sample. The sample consisted of PBMCs, taken after 12 months of ibrutinib treatment. The source of these receptors is a human donor with chronic lymphocytic leukemia.

The rearrangement joins TRBV9 to TRBJ2-1, with D maybe TRBD1 (6 bases). The CDR3 sequence is 16 residues long. V was clipped by 0 bases and J by 8 bases, with 18 bases between them. In germline, CDR1 is SGDLS, CDR2 YYNGEE. The CDR3 nucleotides are TGTGCCAGCAGCGTAGGCGGTAGGTTGGGGGCAGATGAGCAGTTCTTC. Protein: CASSVGGRLGADEQFF.

The gene calls are TRBV4-1 and TRBJ2-1; 10 nucleotides agree with TRBD1. Germline V CDR1 and CDR2: MGHRA, YSYEKL. J gave up 6 bases and V 1 base, and 3 bases lay outside the gene matches. The CDR3 has 15 amino acids. In DNA form, the CDR3 reads TGCGCCAGCAGCCAAGGGGACAGGGGATTCAATGAGCAGTTCTTC. It encodes CASSQGDRGFNEQFF.

The chain links TRBV6-1 to TRBJ2-5; D assignment may be TRBD1 or TRBD2 (5 bases each). Trimming stripped 6 bases from V and 5 bases from J, with 16 bases between. CDR3 length equals 14 residues. CDR1 and CDR2 from the germline V gene are MNHNS and SASEGT. Here the CDR3 DNA reads TGTGCCAGCAGGAGGGGACCCCAACCGGAGACCCAGTACTTC. As protein: CASRRGPQPETQYF.

The V and J genes are TRBV19 and TRBJ2-5; D is possibly TRBD1 or TRBD2 (6 bases each). CDR3 size: 15 residues. From germline, CDR1 is LNHDA and CDR2 SQIVND (reference sequence). V shed 11 bases and J shed 5 bases, with 24 bases lying between them. As DNA, the CDR3 is TGTGCCTCAAAACCCGGGACACTAGGGAGGGAGACCCAGTACTTC. It is translated as CASKPGTLGRETQYF.

CDR3 in DNA: TGTGCCAGCAGTTTGCCCGACAGGGCGTCGGCTCAGCCCCAGCATTTT. Its translation is CASSLPDRASAQPQHF. The chain combines TRBV28 with TRBJ1-5, with 7 bases identical to TRBD1. V lost 3 bases and J lost 6; bases outside the gene matches: 11. The germline gives CDR1 MDHEN, CDR2 SYDVKM. The CDR3 has 16 amino acids.

This clone has just one count. This CDR3 reads CAWSFVFGSTEAFF. CDR3 DNA: TGTGCCTGGAGTTTCGTCTTTGGCAGCACTGAAGCTTTCTTT. V usage is TRBV30 and J usage is TRBJ1-1; D gene ambiguous. CDR1 is GTSNPN and CDR2 is SVGIG in the germline V gene (reference sequence). Trimming took off 2 bases at V and 4 bases at J, with 14 bases between the two ends. This CDR3 comprises 14 residues.

The V gene is TRBV6-6, the J gene TRBJ1-5; D remains unclear. Germline-derived CDR1 and CDR2 are MNHNY and SVGAGI (reference sequence). Deletions cut 5 bases from V and 9 bases from J, with 17 bases between. This CDR3 has 14 residues. Written as DNA, the CDR3 is TGTGCCAGCAGTCCCGACGGGCTGGCTTTGCCCCAGCATTTT. It encodes CASSPDGLALPQHF.

V and J are TRBV4-3 and TRBJ2-7; maybe TRBD2 (5 bases). This CDR3 contains 15 residues. Germline V gives CDR1 LGHNA, CDR2 YSLEER. Between the trimmed V and J ends, which lost 0 bases and 1 base, there was a span of 10 bases. The CDR3 loop is CASSQEGDFSYEQYF. CDR3 bases: TGCGCCAGCAGCCAAGAGGGAGACTTTTCCTACGAGCAGTACTTC.

This sequence joins TRBV25-1 and TRBJ2-1; 10 bases are shared with TRBD1. The CDR3 runs 14 residues. Germline loops: CDR1 MGHDK, CDR2 SYGVNS. V was pared by 4 bases and J by 9 bases, with 6 bases of the junction left unmatched. CDR3 loop: CASSGQGALTEQFF. CDR3 bases: TGTGCCAGCAGTGGACAGGGGGCTTTGACTGAGCAGTTCTTC.

On this clone: Other DNA sequences in this specimen translate into the identical CDR3. The CDR3 loop reads CASSLLSGPSYNEQFF. The CDR3 nucleotides are TGTGCCAGCAGTTTATTGAGCGGACCTTCCTACAATGAGCAGTTCTTC. V and J are TRBV28 and TRBJ2-1; D perhaps matches TRBD2 (5 bases). CDR1 and CDR2 (germline): MDHEN, SYDVKM. The CDR3 consists of 16 residues. Trimming shortened V by 1 base and J by 1 base, and 11 bases separated the two germline ends.

The V gene is TRBV19, the J gene TRBJ2-1, with 13 bases lining up with TRBD2. The V segment lost 7 bases and the J segment 6 bases; nucleotides outside the gene matches: 12. Per germline, CDR1 LNHDA and CDR2 SQIVND (reference sequence). The CDR3 is 17 residues long. This CDR3 reads CASNIGLAGDLSNEQFF. Here the CDR3 DNA reads TGTGCCAGTAACATCGGACTAGCGGGAGACCTTAGCAATGAGCAGTTCTTC. Filled out from reference TRBV19 and TRBJ2-1, the complete variable domain reads DGGITQSPKYLFRKEGQNVTLSCEQNLNHDAMYWYRQDPGQGLRLIYYSQIVNDFQKGDIAEGYSVSREKKESFPLTVTSAQKNPTAFYLCASNIGLAGDLSNEQFFGPGTRLTVL.

The chain couples TRBV7-3 to TRBJ2-1; 12 bases fit TRBD2. Germline CDR1 SGHTA, CDR2 FQGTGA. This CDR3 is built from 18 residues. V dropped 0 bases and J dropped 3; count of bases not matched to a gene: 6. The CDR3 nucleotides read TGTGCCAGCAGCTTAACAGGAAGGACTAGCGGGATCTACAATGAGCAGTTCTTC. Translation: CASSLTGRTSGIYNEQFF.

V usage is TRBV2 and J usage is TRBJ2-7; 8 bases match TRBD1. The V gene end was trimmed by 5 bases and the J gene end by 0 bases; junction bases not matched to a gene: 9. Germline V gives CDR1 SNHLY, CDR2 FYNNEI. CDR3 length: 16 residues. The CDR3 loop reads CASSKFGTGLSYEQYF. The CDR3 DNA is TGTGCCAGCAGTAAATTCGGGACAGGCCTCTCCTACGAGCAGTACTTC.

This rearrangement joins TRBV19 to TRBJ2-7; 7 nucleotides line up with TRBD2. This CDR3 is 16 amino acids long. Trimming at V came to 5 bases and at J to 3 bases, leaving 13 bases not matched to a gene. Germline V lookup: CDR1 LNHDA, CDR2 SQIVND (reference sequence). CDR3 in amino acids: CASSASLAEEHYEQYF. CDR3 sequence (DNA): TGTGCCAGTAGTGCGAGTCTAGCGGAAGAACACTACGAGCAGTACTTC.

This clone was counted a single time. The chain links TRBV18 to TRBJ2-7, with TRBD1 matching over 9 bases. Unmatched junction bases numbered 9, after V lost 3 bases and J lost 6 bases. The CDR3 runs to 15 residues. The germline gives CDR1 KGHSH, CDR2 LQKENI. The CDR3 is CASSPVGDRVGEQYF. CDR3 DNA: TGTGCCAGCTCACCCGTGGGGGACAGGGTGGGCGAGCAGTACTTC. Based on the CDR3 plus reference TRBV18 and TRBJ2-7, the full variable domain is NAGVMQNPRHLVRRRGQEARLRCSPMKGHSHVYWYRQLPEEGLKFMVYLQKENIIDESGMPKERFSAEFPKEGPSILRIQQVVRGDSAAYFCASSPVGDRVGEQYFGPGTRLTVT.

J is TRBJ2-1 and V is TRBV11-2, with D possibly matching TRBD2 (6 bases). Per the germline V gene, CDR1 is SGHAT and CDR2 is FQNNGV. Trimming took 3 bases from V and 8 from J, leaving 14 bases between them. The CDR3 covers 14 residues. The CDR3 DNA reads as TGTGCCAGCAGCTTGGAGCGGACGGGGGATGAGCAGTTCTTC. Its protein is CASSLERTGDEQFF. Variable domain in full (rest from reference TRBV11-2 and TRBJ2-1): EAGVAQSPRYKIIEKRQSVAFWCNPISGHATLYWYQQILGQGPKLLIQFQNNGVVDDSQLPKDRFSAERLKGVDSTLKIQPAKLEDSAVYLCASSLERTGDEQFFGPGTRLTVL.

The chain joins TRBV6-1 to TRBJ1-2; tentative D call: TRBD1 (5 bases). The CDR3 totals 15 residues. The V gene lost 7 bases and the J gene lost 4 bases, with 19 bases spanning the gap. Germline CDR1 and CDR2: MNHNS and SASEGT. CDR3 in DNA: TGTGCCAGCACCCTCTCAGGGAGAGGGCTCTATGGCTACACCTTC. This gives the protein CASTLSGRGLYGYTF.

V and J are TRBV2 and TRBJ1-4; D may be TRBD1 (6 bases). The V and J ends lost 9 bases and 4 bases respectively, with 15 bases between them. The germline V gene encodes CDR1 SNHLY and CDR2 FYNNEI. CDR3 length equals 14 residues. The CDR3 here is CARETQGNNEKLFF. As DNA, the CDR3 is TGTGCCAGAGAAACACAGGGAAATAATGAAAAACTGTTTTTT. Full variable domain (outside the CDR3, taken from reference TRBV2 and TRBJ1-4): EPEVTQTPSHQVTQMGQEVILRCVPISNHLYFYWYRQILGQKVEFLVSFYNNEISEKSEIFDDQFSVERPDGSNFTLKIRSTKLEDSAMYFCARETQGNNEKLFFGSGTQLSVL.

The chain carries TRBV28 and TRBJ1-2, with D possibly TRBD1 on 5 matching bases. This CDR3 contains 14 residues. Trimming took 10 bases from V and 4 from J, leaving 19 bases between them. CDR1 and CDR2 from the germline V gene are MDHEN and SYDVKM. The CDR3 sequence: CATLKAVQAYGYTF. In nucleotides, the CDR3 is TGTGCCACTCTAAAGGCGGTACAGGCCTATGGCTACACCTTC.

Concerning this clone itself: An end of the junction does not agree with germline; a read error may underlie this. The chain joins TRBV18 to TRBJ1-5, with D hard to call. Germline CDR1 and CDR2: KGHSH and LQKENI. The CDR3 has 12 residues. Here the CDR3 DNA reads TGTGCCAGCTCCCCACCTAATCAGCCCCAGCATTTT. The encoded protein is CASSPPNQPQHF.

The V and J genes are TRBV28 and TRBJ2-1; TRBD2 matches at 14 bases. Germline values: CDR1 MDHEN, CDR2 SYDVKM. This CDR3 has 15 amino acids. V was pared by 10 bases and J by 8 bases, with 10 bases of the junction left unmatched. The CDR3 here is CATQTSGRAADEQFF. DNA for the CDR3: TGTGCCACCCAGACTAGCGGGAGGGCCGCGGATGAGCAGTTCTTC.

This clone came up a few times. This chain links TRBV19 with TRBJ1-5; D call uncertain. V lost 5 bases to trimming and J lost 2 bases, with 13 bases between them. The CDR3 is made up of 15 amino acids. CDR1 and CDR2 from the germline V gene are LNHDA and SQIVND (reference sequence). The CDR3, as DNA: TGTGCCAGTAGTGGGCAGATTTCGGGCAATCAGCCCCAGCATTTT. Protein product: CASSGQISGNQPQHF.

The rearrangement links TRBV28 to TRBJ1-4; no definite D call. There are 14 residues in the CDR3. The ends were cut back, 6 bases at V and 0 bases at J, with 8 bases in the middle. Germline CDR1 MDHEN, CDR2 SYDVKM. The CDR3 nucleotides read TGTGCCAGCAGGACCGGGGCAACTAATGAAAAACTGTTTTTT. It yields the protein CASRTGATNEKLFF. Looking up the rest from reference TRBV28 and TRBJ1-4 gives the full variable domain: DVKVTQSSRYLVKRTGEKVFLECVQDMDHENMFWYRQDPGLGLRLIYFSYDVKMKEKGDIPEGYSVSREKKERFSLILESASTNQTSMYLCASRTGATNEKLFFGSGTQLSVL.

In nucleotides, the CDR3 is TGTGCCAGCAGTATGGGACAGGGGGCTAATAAAGGTGAAGCTTTCTTT. This translates into CASSMGQGANKGEAFF. The V gene is TRBV7-9, the J gene TRBJ1-1; 12 bases align to TRBD1. Per the germline V gene, CDR1 is SEHNR and CDR2 is FQNEAQ (reference sequence). The junction had 12 bases not matched to a gene; V was cut back by 6 bases and J by 7 bases. This CDR3 has 16 amino acids.

The rearrangement links TRBV5-1 to TRBJ2-1; no clear D. Trimming stripped 5 bases from V and 8 bases from J, with 17 bases between. CDR3 size: 14 residues. Per the germline V gene, CDR1 is SGHRS and CDR2 is YFSETQ. The CDR3 sequence is CASSESNLGYEQFF. The CDR3 coding sequence is TGCGCCAGCAGTGAATCGAATTTGGGATATGAGCAGTTCTTC.

V and J are TRBV6-1 and TRBJ1-1, with D perhaps TRBD1 (5 bases). The V end lost 0 bases, the J end lost 2 bases, and 13 bases lay between the germline ends. Per germline, CDR1 MNHNS and CDR2 SASEGT. The CDR3 is made up of 16 amino acids. The CDR3 sequence: CASSEAWTTSNTEAFF. For the CDR3, the DNA is TGTGCCAGCAGTGAAGCCTGGACAACTTCAAACACTGAAGCTTTCTTT.

In its sample, this clone was seen once. The V and J genes are TRBV28 and TRBJ2-2; D perhaps matches TRBD1 (5 bases). The germline V gene has CDR1 MDHEN and CDR2 SYDVKM. The CDR3 length is 15 residues. V lost 3 bases and J 6 bases, leaving 14 bases between the germline ends. This CDR3 is CASSLRQTAAGELFF. CDR3 bases: TGTGCCAGCAGTTTGCGTCAGACAGCCGCCGGGGAGCTGTTTTTT.

The chain employs TRBV29-1 and TRBJ2-2; the match to TRBD1 covers 7 bases. This CDR3 contains 14 residues. V gave up 5 bases and J gave up 3 bases; unmatched junction bases: 6. Germline CDR1 reads SQVTM; CDR2 reads ANQGSEA. CDR3 in DNA: TGCAGCGTTACCTGGACAGGATACACCGGGGAGCTGTTTTTT. Translating gives CSVTWTGYTGELFF.

This chain uses TRBV9 with TRBJ2-2; weak D call: TRBD2 (6 bases). V lost 0 bases and J 3 bases, leaving 21 bases between the germline ends. CDR1 and CDR2 from the germline V gene are SGDLS and YYNGEE. The CDR3 extends over 19 amino acids. For the CDR3, the DNA is TGTGCCAGCAGCGTAGGGTGGCGCGGCGGGGCGCACTACACCGGGGAGCTGTTTTTT. Its translation: CASSVGWRGGAHYTGELFF.

The count of this clone is one. This chain uses TRBV5-4 with TRBJ2-7, with 15 positions matching TRBD2. This CDR3 region has 15 residues. CDR1 is SGHNT and CDR2 is YYREEE in the germline V gene (reference sequence). V trimming: 4 bases; J trimming: 6 bases; junction bases outside the gene matches: 5. CDR3 nucleotide sequence: TGTGCCAGCAGCGGGGGACTAGCGGGAGGAGGCGAGCAGTACTTC. It is translated as CASSGGLAGGGEQYF.

V gene TRBV28 combines with J gene TRBJ2-3; TRBD2 aligns across 12 bases. V shed 4 bases, J shed 0 bases, and the junction held 11 bases outside the gene matches. CDR3 length: 19 amino acids. Per germline, CDR1 MDHEN and CDR2 SYDVKM. The CDR3 sequence: CASSWGPSGRGPSTDTQYF. The DNA of the CDR3 is TGTGCCAGCAGTTGGGGCCCTAGCGGGAGGGGGCCAAGCACAGATACGCAGTATTTT.

V gene TRBV12-5 combines with J gene TRBJ2-4, with 10 bases aligning to TRBD1. Looked up from germline, CDR1 is LGHNT and CDR2 is FRNRAP. With V trimmed by 0 bases and J by 4 bases, 9 bases remained unmatched. The CDR3 spans 18 residues. The CDR3 sequence is CASGLVPLTDRGKNIQYF. In DNA, the CDR3 is TGTGCTAGTGGTTTGGTTCCCTTGACGGACAGGGGGAAAAACATTCAGTACTTC.